The 16 T cell receptor beta chains given below trace back to one sample, sequenced in a study of graft-versus-host responses after intestinal transplantation. Only in-frame clones appear in the TCRdb table, and some are missing; sequencing was by immunoSEQ multiplex PCR. The repertoire holds some 86,000 clones, with 80% to 95% as singletons. Their recognized antigens are unknown. The sample consisted of unstimulated CD8+ T cells sorted from spleen or lymph node cells, taken before intestinal transplant. These receptors came from a human donor who received an intestinal transplant.

This rearrangement joins TRBV11-2 to TRBJ1-1; D is unclear. Germline CDR1 and CDR2: SGHAT and FQNNGV. Trimming pared 0 bases from V and 2 bases from J, leaving 10 bases between. This CDR3 is built from 15 residues. The CDR3 DNA follows: TGTGCCAGCAGCTTAGAGTATGAGGTAAACACTGAAGCTTTCTTT. Translation: CASSLEYEVNTEAFF. The whole variable domain, remainder taken from reference TRBV11-2 and TRBJ1-1, is EAGVAQSPRYKIIEKRQSVAFWCNPISGHATLYWYQQILGQGPKLLIQFQNNGVVDDSQLPKDRFSAERLKGVDSTLKIQPAKLEDSAVYLCASSLEYEVNTEAFFGQGTRLTVV.

The CDR3 bases are TGTGCCAGCAGCGCCGACAGGAGGAACTCTGGAAACACCATATATTTT. Its protein is CASSADRRNSGNTIYF. V usage is TRBV9 and J usage is TRBJ1-3; a possible D gene is TRBD1 (6 bases). Deletions cut 3 bases from V and 0 bases from J, with 13 bases between. This CDR3 comprises 16 residues. Germline CDR1 reads SGDLS; CDR2 reads YYNGEE.

This clone was recorded once. The V and J genes are TRBV10-2 and TRBJ2-3; D uncertain. There are 10 residues in the CDR3. V was shortened by 3 bases and J by 10 bases, with 5 bases between the two germline ends. Germline CDR1 is WSHSY and CDR2 is SAAADI. The CDR3 DNA reads as TGCGCCAGCAGTGAACGACCGCAGTATTTT. It translates to CASSERPQYF.

This clone turned up a few times. The chain combines TRBV6-1 with TRBJ2-7; D gene unclear. The V gene lost 1 base and the J gene lost 3 bases, with 13 bases spanning the gap. Looked up from germline, CDR1 is MNHNS and CDR2 is SASEGT. The CDR3 is 15 residues long. Here the CDR3 DNA reads TGTGCCAGCAGTGAAGTATGGGCGGCGAGCTACGAGCAGTACTTC. This gives the protein CASSEVWAASYEQYF.

The chain has TRBV5-1 and TRBJ2-7; D may be TRBD1 or TRBD2 (5 bases each). This CDR3 is built from 14 residues. V lost 2 bases and J 5 bases, leaving 14 bases between the germline ends. CDR1 is SGHRS and CDR2 is YFSETQ in the germline V gene. The chain's CDR3 is CASSFGGSENEQYF. CDR3 nucleotide sequence: TGCGCCAGCAGCTTTGGGGGTTCTGAGAACGAGCAGTACTTC. Together with reference TRBV5-1 and TRBJ2-7, the CDR3 gives the full variable domain: KAGVTQTPRYLIKTRGQQVTLSCSPISGHRSVSWYQQTPGQGLQFLFEYFSETQRNKGNFPGRFSGRQFSNSRSEMNVSTLELGDSALYLCASSFGGSENEQYFGPGTRLTVT.

This rearrangement joins TRBV2 to TRBJ1-2; 7 nucleotides agree with TRBD1. There are 11 residues in the CDR3. Germline-derived CDR1 and CDR2 are SNHLY and FYNNEI. The ends lost 5 bases at V and 13 bases at J; junction bases unmatched: 7. CDR3 DNA sequence: TGTGCCAGCAGTTATTCGACAGGGCTCACCTTC. Its protein product is CASSYSTGLTF.

A note on this clone: The conserved final phenylalanine or tryptophan is absent from the CDR3, which likely points to a read error. Because the CDR3's place on the DNA is in doubt, the DNA is left out and the CDR3 is given as listed by TCRdb. This chain links TRBV6-5 with TRBJ2-7; whether TRBD2, the table's D call, matches the DNA was not checked. Counting both end residues, the CDR3 totals 15 amino acids. CDR1 and CDR2 from the germline V gene are MNHEY and SVGAGI. The CDR3 spells CASSYMGGTHPEQYL.

The chain links TRBV19 to TRBJ2-7; a weak D match, TRBD1 (6 bases). The CDR3 runs to 13 residues. Germline V lookup: CDR1 LNHDA, CDR2 SQIVND (reference sequence). V was cut by 0 bases and J by 5 bases, with 8 bases left in between. CDR3 sequence (DNA): TGTGCCAGTAGTATAGACAGGGGCAACGAGCAGTACTTC. This encodes CASSIDRGNEQYF.

This rearrangement joins TRBV5-1 to TRBJ2-5; no clear D gene. CDR1 and CDR2 (germline): SGHRS, YFSETQ. The CDR3 is made up of 13 amino acids. The germline V and J ends were trimmed by 4 bases and 2 bases, with 9 bases remaining between them. The CDR3 DNA is TGCGCCAGCAGCGAGGACCTTCAAGAGACCCAGTACTTC. It encodes CASSEDLQETQYF. Full variable domain (remainder filled in from reference TRBV5-1 and TRBJ2-5): KAGVTQTPRYLIKTRGQQVTLSCSPISGHRSVSWYQQTPGQGLQFLFEYFSETQRNKGNFPGRFSGRQFSNSRSEMNVSTLELGDSALYLCASSEDLQETQYFGPGTRLLVL.

V usage is TRBV6-6 and J usage is TRBJ2-7, with D perhaps matching TRBD1 (5 bases). CDR3 length: 13 residues. V was cut by 2 bases and J by 3 bases, with 8 bases left in between. In germline, CDR1 is MNHNY, CDR2 SVGAGI (reference sequence). In DNA form, the CDR3 reads TGTGCCAGCAGTTACACCAGGGACTACGAGCAGTACTTC. Protein: CASSYTRDYEQYF.

The chain uses TRBV19 and TRBJ2-2; 8 nucleotides agree with TRBD2. The CDR3 consists of 16 residues. After removal of 6 bases from V and 4 bases from J, the junction contained 10 bases not matched to a gene. The germline V gene has CDR1 LNHDA and CDR2 SQIVND (reference sequence). For the CDR3, the DNA is TGTGCCAGTAGGGCCCCTAGCGGGCTCTCCACCGGGGAGCTGTTTTTT. Translation gives CASRAPSGLSTGELFF.

The rearrangement links TRBV4-1 to TRBJ2-7; 10 bases align to TRBD1. The germline V gene encodes CDR1 MGHRA and CDR2 YSYEKL. The CDR3 loop spans 17 amino acids. V trimming: 2 bases; J trimming: 2 bases; junction bases outside the gene matches: 9. The CDR3 coding sequence is TGCGCCAGCAGCCAACAGACCGGGACAGGGGCTACCTACGAGCAGTACTTC. Its protein product is CASSQQTGTGATYEQYF.

The rearrangement joins TRBV11-3 to TRBJ2-7, with no clear D. From germline, CDR1 is SGHNT and CDR2 YENEEA. V dropped 5 bases and J dropped 3 bases, with 2 bases sitting between them. The CDR3 has 10 amino acids. The CDR3 coding sequence is TGTGCCAGCAGCAACTACGAGCAGTACTTC. Protein product: CASSNYEQYF.

J is TRBJ1-4 and V is TRBV27; no clear D. V lost 3 bases, J lost 1 base, and 9 bases lay in between. The CDR3 contains 15 residues. Germline V CDR1 and CDR2: MNHEY, SMNVEV (reference sequence). The CDR3 DNA reads as TGTGCCAGCAGTTTTTCGGGTCGAACTAATGAAAAACTGTTTTTT. Its protein product is CASSFSGRTNEKLFF.

This sequence joins TRBV30 and TRBJ2-5, with D possibly matching TRBD2 (6 bases). Trimming removed 2 bases from V and 7 bases from J, with 14 bases in between. The CDR3 is 13 amino acids. Germline CDR1 and CDR2: GTSNPN and SVGIG (reference sequence). CDR3 amino acids: CAWSPLAAGTQYF. In nucleotides, the CDR3 is TGTGCCTGGAGTCCACTAGCCGCGGGGACCCAGTACTTC.

This sequence joins TRBV19 and TRBJ2-3; unclear D gene. CDR3 length: 12 amino acids. V lost 3 bases and J 3 bases, leaving 4 bases between the germline ends. Germline V gene lookup returns CDR1 LNHDA and CDR2 SQIVND (reference sequence). The CDR3 nucleotides are TGTGCCAGTAGTATTCCGACAGATACGCAGTATTTT. Its translation: CASSIPTDTQYF. The full variable domain, completed using reference TRBV19 and TRBJ2-3, is DGGITQSPKYLFRKEGQNVTLSCEQNLNHDAMYWYRQDPGQGLRLIYYSQIVNDFQKGDIAEGYSVSREKKESFPLTVTSAQKNPTAFYLCASSIPTDTQYFGPGTRLTVL.